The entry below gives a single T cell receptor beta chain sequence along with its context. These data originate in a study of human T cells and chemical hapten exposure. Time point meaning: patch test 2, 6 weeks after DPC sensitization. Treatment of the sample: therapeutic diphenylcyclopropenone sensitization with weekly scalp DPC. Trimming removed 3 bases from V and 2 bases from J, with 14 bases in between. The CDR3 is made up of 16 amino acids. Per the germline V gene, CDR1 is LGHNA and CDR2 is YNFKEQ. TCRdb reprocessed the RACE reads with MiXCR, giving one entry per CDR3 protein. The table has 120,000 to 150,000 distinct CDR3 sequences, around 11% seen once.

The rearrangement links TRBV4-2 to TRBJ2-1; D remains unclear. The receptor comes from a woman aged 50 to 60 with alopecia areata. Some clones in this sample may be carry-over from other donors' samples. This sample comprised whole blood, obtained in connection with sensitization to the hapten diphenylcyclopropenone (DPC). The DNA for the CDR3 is TGTGCCAGCAGCCATGGGGTCGAGTCCACCTACAATGAGCAGTTCTTC. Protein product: CASSHGVESTYNEQFF.